The present T cell receptor beta chain was sequenced within a study of PD-L1 blockade in urothelial cancer. Study summary: Blood gave a median about 140,000 T cells.

Only one count was recorded for this clone. Only in-frame clones appear in the TCRdb table, and some are missing; sequencing was by immunoSEQ multiplex PCR. The data show 53,000 or so clones, more than 75% seen once. The TCR comes from a man in his 60s with urothelial cancer. Sequencing used PBMCs, obtained around atezolizumab (anti-PD-L1) treatment.

The CDR3 spells CASSSLAQGWYGYTF. In DNA, the CDR3 is TGTGCCAGCAGCTCCCTCGCGCAGGGGTGGTATGGCTACACCTTC. V usage is TRBV7-3 and J usage is TRBJ1-2; tentatively, D is TRBD1 (6 bases). V lost 4 bases and J 5 bases, leaving 17 bases between the germline ends. Per germline, CDR1 SGHTA and CDR2 FQGTGA. The CDR3 consists of 15 residues.